This T cell receptor beta chain is from a study of blood T cell repertoires in COVID-19. CDR3 length: 15 amino acids. Germline V gives CDR1 SGHRS, CDR2 YFSETQ. Trimming removed 0 bases from V and 8 bases from J; junction bases left unmatched: 9. Cohort assignment relied on participant-reported clinical history. Only in-frame clones appear in the TCRdb table, and some are missing; sequencing was by immunoSEQ multiplex PCR. The sample gives about 390,000 clones, approximately 90% of which show up once; around 10% is in the top ten. This clone appeared a few times. This receptor was obtained from a woman between 45 and 60 years old who had recovered from COVID-19. Sample: PBMCs or T cells enriched from blood (not recorded which). The V gene is TRBV5-1, the J gene TRBJ1-2, with 8 bases fitting TRBD1. CDR3 DNA sequence: TGCGCCAGCAGCTTGGAGACAGGGGACGGAAAAGGCTACACCTTC. Residues: CASSLETGDGKGYTF. Using reference TRBV5-1 and TRBJ1-2 for the parts outside the CDR3, the full variable domain is KAGVTQTPRYLIKTRGQQVTLSCSPISGHRSVSWYQQTPGQGLQFLFEYFSETQRNKGNFPGRFSGRQFSNSRSEMNVSTLELGDSALYLCASSLETGDGKGYTFGSGTRLTVV.